One and the same sample provided the 16 T cell receptor beta chains below, sequenced in a study of blood T cell repertoires in COVID-19. TCRdb keeps only in-frame clones here, not all; method: immunoSEQ multiplex PCR. The table lists roughly 160,000 clones, about four fifths of them singletons. Sequencing was carried out using peripheral blood. Every receptor here comes from a man aged 18 to 30 with active or convalescent COVID-19.

The chain uses TRBV3-1 (or the pseudogene TRBV3-2) and TRBJ1-1; the D gene is possibly TRBD1 (6 bases). Germline-derived CDR1 and CDR2 are LGHDT and YNNKEL (reference sequence). The CDR3 runs to 14 residues. The V gene lost 3 bases and the J gene lost 1 base, with 9 bases spanning the gap. The CDR3 region is CASSQGRGNTEAFF. Written as DNA, the CDR3 is TGTGCCAGCAGCCAGGGCAGGGGGAACACTGAAGCTTTCTTT.

V is TRBV18 and J is TRBJ2-3, with 10 bases fitting TRBD2. The CDR3 has 19 residues. Germline values: CDR1 KGHSH, CDR2 LQKENI. The V segment lost 3 bases and the J segment 1 base; nucleotides outside the gene matches: 13. The CDR3 loop is CASSPIVSGGAVGTDTQYF. DNA for the CDR3: TGTGCCAGCTCACCGATAGTGAGCGGGGGGGCCGTGGGCACAGATACGCAGTATTTT.

This rearrangement joins TRBV6-2 or TRBV6-3 to TRBJ2-3; 12 nucleotides line up with TRBD2. The CDR3 sequence is 16 residues long. V trimming: 6 bases; J trimming: 2 bases; junction bases outside the gene matches: 6. Per the germline V gene, CDR1 is MNHEY and CDR2 is SVGEGT. The DNA of the CDR3 is TGTGCCAGCAGCTATAGGACTAGCGGGGTCACAGATACGCAGTATTTT. This sequence encodes CASSYRTSGVTDTQYF.

This clone has a single count. The chain is built from TRBV12-3 or TRBV12-4 and TRBJ1-1, with D possibly being TRBD1 (5 bases). CDR3 size: 12 residues. With 4 bases removed from V and 7 bases from J, the gap between germline ends came to 10 bases. The CDR3 spells CASSSGGVEAFF. In DNA form, the CDR3 reads TGTGCCAGCAGTTCGGGGGGGGTTGAAGCTTTCTTT.

The chain links TRBV18 to TRBJ2-7; 10 bases fit TRBD2. V lost 0 bases and J lost 0; bases outside the gene matches: 2. The CDR3 covers 16 residues. Germline-derived CDR1 and CDR2 are KGHSH and LQKENI. This CDR3 is CASSPPSSGSSYEQYF. CDR3 sequence (DNA): TGTGCCAGCTCACCACCGTCTAGCGGGAGCTCCTACGAGCAGTACTTC.

The rearrangement uses TRBV11-1 and TRBJ1-6, with a possible D match to TRBD1 (6 bases). This CDR3 region has 15 residues. Germline V gene lookup returns CDR1 SGHAT and CDR2 FQDESV (reference sequence). V lost 3 bases, J lost 10 bases, and 16 bases lay in between. The CDR3 region is CASSLNPGQESPLHF. In nucleotides, the CDR3 is TGTGCCAGCAGCTTGAACCCGGGACAAGAATCACCCCTCCACTTT.

This clone was observed at least ten times. The chain recombines TRBV6-5 with TRBJ1-1, with D perhaps matching TRBD1 (5 bases). Germline values: CDR1 MNHEY, CDR2 SVGAGI. CDR3 length: 12 amino acids. V gave up 9 bases and J gave up 2 bases, with 10 bases separating them. The CDR3 reads CASRQFNTEAFF. The CDR3 DNA sequence: TGTGCCAGTAGACAGTTTAACACTGAAGCTTTCTTT.

This chain uses TRBV5-1 with TRBJ1-2, with 7 bases identical to TRBD1. Looked up from germline, CDR1 is SGHRS and CDR2 is YFSETQ. The CDR3 spans 14 residues. J gave up 0 bases and V 4 bases, and 3 bases lay outside the gene matches. CDR3: CASSQGTANYGYTF. As DNA, the CDR3 is TGCGCCAGCAGCCAGGGGACAGCTAACTATGGCTACACCTTC.

This clone has only a few counts. The V call is TRBV15, the J call TRBJ1-5; 8 nucleotides match TRBD1. This CDR3 is 17 amino acids long. Germline CDR1 LNHNV, CDR2 YYDKDF (reference sequence). Unmatched junction bases numbered 11, after V lost 1 base and J lost 6 bases. CDR3 DNA sequence: TGTGCCACCAGCAGAGGGAGGAACAGGGGGGACACTCAGCCCCAGCATTTT. This sequence encodes CATSRGRNRGDTQPQHF.

The count of this clone is one. The rearrangement links TRBV7-2 to TRBJ2-1; TRBD1 matches 8 bases. The CDR3 has 17 amino acids. The germline V gene encodes CDR1 SGHTA and CDR2 FQGNSA. Losses at the gene ends were 5 bases for V and 5 bases for J; bases not matched to a gene: 14. CDR3 loop: CASSRTGQGGAHNEQFF. CDR3 nucleotides: TGTGCCAGCAGCCGGACAGGGCAGGGGGGAGCACACAATGAGCAGTTCTTC.

The chain joins TRBV7-8 to TRBJ1-6, with D hard to call. The CDR3 is made up of 14 amino acids. V was cut by 2 bases and J by 9 bases, with 11 bases left in between. Per the germline V gene, CDR1 is SGHVS and CDR2 is FQNEAQ. CDR3 nucleotides: TGTGCCAGCAGCTTAAGCCTCTCTTCTTCACCCCTCCACTTT. Its translation: CASSLSLSSSPLHF.

This chain joins TRBV3-1 (or the pseudogene TRBV3-2) and TRBJ2-7, with D perhaps TRBD2 (5 bases). The germline V gene has CDR1 LGHDT and CDR2 YNNKEL (reference sequence). The CDR3 totals 14 residues. The ends were cut back, 5 bases at V and 2 bases at J, with 13 bases in the middle. In DNA, the CDR3 is TGTGCCAGCAGCTCCTACACGGGGACCTACGAGCAGTACTTC. It yields the protein CASSSYTGTYEQYF.

The chain joins TRBV28 to TRBJ1-1; D may be TRBD1 (5 bases). Germline assignment: CDR1 MDHEN and CDR2 SYDVKM. V lost 8 bases and J lost 4, with 8 bases in between. The length of the CDR3 is 11 residues. As DNA, the CDR3 is TGTGCCAGCGGACAACGCACTGAAGCTTTCTTT. Its protein is CASGQRTEAFF. Together with reference TRBV28 and TRBJ1-1, the CDR3 gives the full variable domain: DVKVTQSSRYLVKRTGEKVFLECVQDMDHENMFWYRQDPGLGLRLIYFSYDVKMKEKGDIPEGYSVSREKKERFSLILESASTNQTSMYLCASGQRTEAFFGQGTRLTVV.

The chain carries TRBV28 and TRBJ2-7; 9 nucleotides line up with TRBD1. This CDR3 comprises 16 residues. Trimming removed 3 bases from V and 2 bases from J; junction bases left unmatched: 8. Germline V gene sequence: CDR1 MDHEN, CDR2 SYDVKM. The DNA of the CDR3 is TGTGCCAGCAGTTTTACCGGGACAGGGTTGACCTACGAGCAGTACTTC. Translation gives CASSFTGTGLTYEQYF.

The chain links TRBV7-8 to TRBJ2-1; 7 bases align to TRBD2. Germline values: CDR1 SGHVS, CDR2 FQNEAQ. The CDR3 is made up of 14 amino acids. Losses at the gene ends were 7 bases for V and 7 bases for J; bases not matched to a gene: 10. The chain's CDR3 is CASNFQTSRNEQFF. DNA of the CDR3: TGTGCCAGCAACTTTCAGACTAGCAGGAATGAGCAGTTCTTC.

This sequence joins TRBV27 and TRBJ1-4, with D possibly TRBD1 on 5 matching bases. The CDR3 totals 13 residues. Germline assignment: CDR1 MNHEY and CDR2 SMNVEV (reference sequence). Trimming shortened V by 4 bases and J by 7 bases, and 10 bases separated the two germline ends. The CDR3 region is CASSSQGTEKLFF. CDR3 sequence (DNA): TGTGCCAGCAGTTCGCAGGGCACTGAAAAACTGTTTTTT. Looking up the rest from reference TRBV27 and TRBJ1-4 gives the full variable domain: EAQVTQNPRYLITVTGKKLTVTCSQNMNHEYMSWYRQDPGLGLRQIYYSMNVEVTDKGDVPEGYKVSRKEKRNFPLILESPSPNQTSLYFCASSSQGTEKLFFGSGTQLSVL.